This record covers a single T cell receptor (beta chain). This clonotype occurred many times. Its antigen is currently not known. No much larger clone exists at a distance of one base, and base qualities are not known. This entry belongs to a study of T cells in Graves' hyperthyroidism and ophthalmopathy (dated by TCRdb to between 2019 and 2020). Some background on the complete study: Peripheral blood was sampled at the time of initial diagnosis, prior to any treatment. TCR V-J signatures able to tell the groups apart were searched for in a discovery cohort of approximately 95 patients, of whom about 40 had Graves' ophthalmopathy and some 60 had stable Graves' hyperthyroidism. Prospective prediction of ophthalmopathy was tested in an independent validation cohort of approximately 19 hyperthyroidism patients and 15 to 17 patients who later progressed to ophthalmopathy. The approximately 100 discovery patients were divided at random into training and test sets in a 7:3 ratio. In several Graves' hyperthyroidism patients, the study also compared T-cell repertoires from thyroid tissue with T-cell repertoires from blood. After blood sampling, hyperthyroidism patients were treated with methimazole at a starting dose of 30 mg daily, and ophthalmopathy patients were treated with high-dose intravenous methylprednisolone. The paper describes TCR Vbeta CDR3 sequencing of about 140 peripheral blood samples, made up of fewer than 50 ophthalmopathy patients, around 78 hyperthyroidism patients and roughly 17 progressor patients.

The germline V end is reduced by 2 bases and the J end by 3 bases; junction bases left unmatched: 7. According to the germline V gene, CDR1 reads SGHTA and CDR2 reads FQGNSA. From the cysteine up to the phenylalanine, the CDR3 has a length of 15 residues. Kept here is only the CDR3 DNA, which spans 45 bases and is read in frame from base 1. The hyperthyroidism patients were between 18 and 65 years old and newly diagnosed, with a disease duration of less than 2 months. The study excluded patients with uncontrolled infections, other autoimmune diseases, pregnancy or lactation. Clinical symptoms, serum thyroxine and TRAb, thyroid ultrasound, and orbital computed tomography formed the basis for the diagnoses. Blood from progressor patients was drawn when they were first diagnosed with hyperthyroidism, before any ophthalmopathy symptoms appeared. PBMCs were isolated from about 10 ml of fresh peripheral blood by Ficoll-Paque density gradient centrifugation. Progressor patients were defined as those initially diagnosed with Graves' hyperthyroidism in whom ophthalmopathy developed during follow-up. Total RNA was extracted using Trizol reagent, and RNA quality was assessed on an Agilent 2100 Bioanalyzer.

The study at large found these results: No statistical method was used to fix the sample size in advance, and group allocation was not hidden from the investigators. In validation, progression to ophthalmopathy was predicted by the model with more than 65% sensitivity and roughly 76% specificity, a median of around 6.5 months before onset. In cross-validation, a model built on a 13 V-J signature told ophthalmopathy apart from stable hyperthyroidism with 87.88% sensitivity and about 81% specificity, and in testing the same model reached 80%/75%. Most expanded thyroid clonotypes (frequency above 0.001) were also detected in blood, a finding suggesting that blood repertoires may reflect thyroid immune responses.

The TCR beta CDR3 regions were amplified from the RNA transcripts. The first round of RT-PCR for the TCR CDR3 was performed with the HTBI primer set and the Qiagen OneStep RT-PCR kit. Libraries were constructed in a second round of multiplex PCR, after which size selection and purification were carried out. Libraries were sequenced paired-end with 100 bp reads on an Illumina HiSeq2000. For the original study's pipeline: SOAPnuke was used to process the raw data, with reads discarded if the reads contained adapters or uncalled bases, had a mean Phred below 15, or lacked an exact constant-primer or identifier match. COPE v1.2.5 was used to merge high-quality paired reads, and clonotypes were defined as unique nucleotide sequences. MiTCR v1.1 was used to align the clonotypes against IMGT TRBV, TRBD and TRBJ reference segments. The analysis included only V-J combinations with a frequency above 0.0001, which together covered 99% to 99.2% of the repertoires. The TCS score was defined as the ratio of F50 (clonal expansion) to E x V (chaos), calculated using BLOSUM62-based TCRdist between CDR3 peptides within each V-J. Welch's t-statistics and random forest reduced roughly 540 V-J features to around 14, which were used in a naive Bayes classifier (R e1071). The raw public data were reprocessed by TCRdb itself: fastp quality trimming at Q25, MiXCR clonotype calling, in-frame beta chains only. Merged by CDR3 protein, the rows form single entries marked with the most common genes and DNA. Clone size and V and J calls follow TCRdb, not the original study. The sample has around 260,000 distinct CDR3 sequences on record, 20% to 30% of them singletons. The ten largest clones take up approximately 30% of the sample.

The sequencing input was blood. The V and J segments used are TRBV7-2 and TRBJ2-7, and 7 bases in between align with TRBD2. The TCR comes from a man in his forties or fifties with Graves' hyperthyroidism that later progressed to Graves' ophthalmopathy. The CDR3 sequence is CASSLFGGSGYEQYF. The DNA is TGTGCCAGCAGCTTATTCGGCGGGAGCGGCTACGAGCAGTACTTC.